This T cell receptor (beta chain) was recovered during a study of blood T cells in healthy people across ages. With V trimmed by 4 bases and J by 3 bases, 6 bases remained unmatched. From germline, CDR1 is SNHLY and CDR2 FYNNEI. The CDR3 totals 16 residues. Primed by a sample-barcoded 5' primer and a J-beta primer mix, a second PCR proceeded for about 6 to 11 cycles. TCRdb re-called the 5' RACE reads through MiXCR, storing one row per CDR3 protein. The data hold roughly 1,100,000 distinct CDR3 sequences, with around 25% observed a single time. This sample was also put to use in a study of T cells of mothers and their children. From that paper: Random nucleotides (2-4) and sample barcodes were added by the M1S primer used in the second PCR. Reads obtained per mother exceeded 9 million TCR beta CDR3 reads, with 3 million to 3.5 million obtained per child. Related mother and child pairs showed slightly greater overlap (not significant) than unrelated pairs did. There was no detection of any persistent microchimeric T cell clones.

Sequenced input: blood. The origin of this receptor is a girl aged 2-10 years in good health. The V call is TRBV2, the J call TRBJ1-5; 10 bases are a match to TRBD1. CDR3 residues: CASSATGQGSNQPQHF. Here the CDR3 DNA reads TGTGCCAGCAGTGCCACGGGACAGGGGTCCAATCAGCCCCAGCATTTT.